This T cell receptor beta chain was sequenced for a study of cytomegalovirus exposure and HLA in healthy donors. Study results and caveats: In a later analysis, compared with equally common non-associated chains, HLA-associated beta chains were more expanded.

The germline V gene has CDR1 SGHNT and CDR2 YYREEE (reference sequence). The length of the CDR3 is 16 residues. V lost 4 bases and J lost 7; bases outside the gene matches: 13. About this clone: The antigen remains undetermined.

In the PCR, 60 Vbeta and 13 Jbeta primers were used. The protocol was immunoSEQ multiplex PCR, while the TCRdb copy is restricted to in-frame clones and leaves out a portion. This table lists over 120,000 clones. The clonotype originates from a male donor in good health and CMV-seronegative. The sequencing input was PBMCs. J is TRBJ2-2 and V is TRBV5-4; 7 nucleotides agree with TRBD2. CDR3 region: CASSAGGASGDGELFF. DNA for the CDR3: TGTGCCAGCAGCGCGGGTGGGGCGAGCGGGGACGGGGAGCTGTTTTTT.